A single sample is the source of the 29 T cell receptor beta chains below, sequenced in a study of blood T cell repertoires in COVID-19. Produced via immunoSEQ multiplex PCR; TCRdb's table is partial and in-frame only. The repertoire includes 110,000 to 150,000 clones, about 80% of them detected once, and approximately 3.6% sits in the top ten. The sample was peripheral blood. All receptors derive from an older man who had recovered from COVID-19.

The V gene is TRBV29-1, the J gene TRBJ2-2, with TRBD1 identical over 11 bases. The V segment lost 7 bases and the J segment 3 bases; nucleotides outside the gene matches: 4. The CDR3 covers 14 residues. Germline values: CDR1 SQVTM, CDR2 ANQGSEA. The CDR3 is CSAGQGAYTGELFF. The CDR3 DNA sequence: TGCAGCGCCGGACAGGGGGCCTACACCGGGGAGCTGTTTTTT.

This chain uses TRBV5-1 with TRBJ2-5, with D tentatively TRBD2 (6 bases). V was pared by 4 bases and J by 5 bases, with 18 bases between. This CDR3 is built from 15 residues. CDR1 is SGHRS and CDR2 is YFSETQ in the germline V gene. CDR3 DNA sequence: TGCGCCAGCAGCCCGGGGGTCTACAGTGGGGAGACCCAGTACTTC. Translation: CASSPGVYSGETQYF. The full variable domain, in which reference TRBV5-1 and TRBJ2-5 provide the parts outside the CDR3, is KAGVTQTPRYLIKTRGQQVTLSCSPISGHRSVSWYQQTPGQGLQFLFEYFSETQRNKGNFPGRFSGRQFSNSRSEMNVSTLELGDSALYLCASSPGVYSGETQYFGPGTRLLVL.

Here the CDR3 reads CASSWTGVGAYEQYF. In nucleotides, the CDR3 is TGTGCCAGCAGCTGGACAGGGGTCGGAGCCTACGAGCAGTACTTC. V is TRBV7-2 and J is TRBJ2-7, with 9 bases matching TRBD1. The trim removed 4 bases at V and 2 bases at J, leaving 6 bases unmatched. The CDR3 has 15 amino acids. Germline loops: CDR1 SGHTA, CDR2 FQGNSA.

The V call is TRBV11-2, the J call TRBJ2-7; D gene ambiguous. CDR1 SGHAT and CDR2 FQNNGV come from the germline V gene. The CDR3 is 14 amino acids. Trimming left V 1 base short and J 6 bases short, with 13 bases between. CDR3 bases: TGTGCCAGCAGCTTAGGTCAGGCGAACCTCGAGCAGTACTTC. Its translation is CASSLGQANLEQYF.

The chain combines TRBV6-4 with TRBJ2-2; possibly TRBD1 for D (5 bases). V lost 0 bases, J lost 1 base, and 12 bases lay in between. The V gene's germline CDR1 is MRHNA and CDR2 SNTAGT. The CDR3 consists of 17 residues. CDR3 in DNA: TGTGCCAGCAGTGACTCGGGCAGGGAAGTGAACACCGGGGAGCTGTTTTTT. Protein: CASSDSGREVNTGELFF.

The chain employs TRBV30 and TRBJ2-7; possibly TRBD2 for D (6 bases). CDR1 GTSNPN and CDR2 SVGIG come from the germline V gene (reference sequence). Trimming took 2 bases from V and 2 from J, leaving 13 bases between them. The CDR3 sequence is 14 residues long. The CDR3 DNA reads as TGTGCCTGGAGTTTCCGGGACTGGACCTACGAGCAGTACTTC. Its protein is CAWSFRDWTYEQYF.

The chain uses TRBV6-5 and TRBJ1-2; TRBD1 aligns across 12 bases. The germline CDR1 and CDR2 sequences are MNHEY and SVGAGI. V shed 5 bases, J shed 4 bases, and the junction held 5 bases outside the gene matches. CDR3 length equals 15 residues. The CDR3 DNA reads TGTGCCAGCAGTACCCGGGACAGGGGGCTCTATGGCTACACCTTC. Protein product: CASSTRDRGLYGYTF.

This chain uses TRBV4-1 with TRBJ2-7; 7 bases fit TRBD2. The CDR3 has 16 residues. Germline V gene sequence: CDR1 MGHRA, CDR2 YSYEKL. The junction had 5 bases not matched to a gene; V was cut back by 0 bases and J by 0 bases. CDR3 residues: CASSQDLAESSYEQYF. The CDR3 DNA reads as TGCGCCAGCAGCCAAGATCTAGCGGAAAGCTCCTACGAGCAGTACTTC.

This clone was found once. The chain joins TRBV9 to TRBJ2-1; possibly TRBD2 for D (6 bases). V lost 4 bases to trimming and J lost 1 base, with 15 bases between them. The CDR3 runs 16 residues. The V gene's germline CDR1 is SGDLS and CDR2 YYNGEE. CDR3 coding DNA: TGTGCCAGCAGCCCGAATAGCGGCGCATCCTACAATGAGCAGTTCTTC. Translated, it gives CASSPNSGASYNEQFF.

This sequence joins TRBV6-6 and TRBJ1-4; D is perhaps TRBD1 (6 bases). The CDR3 loop spans 14 amino acids. V was shortened by 4 bases and J by 3 bases, with 9 bases between the two germline ends. Germline V gives CDR1 MNHNY, CDR2 SVGAGI (reference sequence). The CDR3 sequence is CASSSQGPNEKLFF. The CDR3, as DNA: TGTGCCAGCAGTTCCCAGGGGCCTAATGAAAAACTGTTTTTT.

In DNA form, the CDR3 reads TGTGCCAGCAGCTTGTCCGTAGGGAGCCACAATGAGCAGTTCTTC. Its translation is CASSLSVGSHNEQFF. The chain carries TRBV5-4 and TRBJ2-1; tentative D call: TRBD2 (5 bases). Germline V gene data show CDR1 as SGHNT and CDR2 as YYREEE (reference sequence). V was pared by 1 base and J by 5 bases, with 13 bases between. CDR3 length: 15 amino acids.

The chain employs TRBV27 and TRBJ1-5; no clear D. Germline-derived CDR1 and CDR2 are MNHEY and SMNVEV (reference sequence). V lost 6 bases to trimming and J lost 5 bases, with 32 bases between them. The length of the CDR3 is 20 residues. CDR3 in amino acids: CASRQRADGRLGLWDQPQHF. The CDR3 nucleotides read TGTGCCAGCAGACAAAGAGCGGACGGGCGGTTGGGATTATGGGATCAGCCCCAGCATTTT.

The CDR3 region has the DNA TGCGCCAGCAGCTTCACTGTGGGACAGGGCGGGGAGACCCAGTACTTC. The encoded protein is CASSFTVGQGGETQYF. This chain connects TRBV5-1 to TRBJ2-5; 9 nucleotides match TRBD1. This CDR3 region has 16 residues. The junction had 10 bases not matched to a gene; V was cut back by 2 bases and J by 5 bases. Germline V gives CDR1 SGHRS, CDR2 YFSETQ.

This clone came up a few times. The chain recombines TRBV24-1 with TRBJ1-4, with 10 bases identical to TRBD1. The CDR3 contains 16 residues. The ends lost 3 bases at V and 5 bases at J; junction bases unmatched: 5. The V gene's germline CDR1 is KGHDR and CDR2 SFDVKD. CDR3 coding DNA: TGTGCCACCAGTGATGACGGACAGGGGGAGAATGAAAAACTGTTTTTT. It yields the protein CATSDDGQGENEKLFF.

V gene TRBV5-6 combines with J gene TRBJ2-7; maybe TRBD2 (6 bases). This CDR3 has 13 residues. The germline V gene encodes CDR1 SGHDT and CDR2 YYEEEE. The ends were cut back, 3 bases at V and 5 bases at J, with 12 bases in the middle. DNA for the CDR3: TGTGCCAGCAGCTCCGGGACTTCCGACGAGCAGTACTTC. Protein product: CASSSGTSDEQYF.

This chain connects TRBV27 to TRBJ2-7; tentative D call: TRBD1 (5 bases). Germline CDR1 reads MNHEY; CDR2 reads SMNVEV (reference sequence). This CDR3 contains 13 residues. Trimming removed 6 bases from V and 3 bases from J, with 12 bases in between. For the CDR3, the DNA is TGTGCCAGCAGCTGGACACCCTACTACGAGCAGTACTTC. This codes for CASSWTPYYEQYF.

The chain employs TRBV12-2 and TRBJ2-1; the table names TRBD2, a call not compared with the DNA. TRBV12-2 is an annotated pseudogene. This CDR3 comprises 15 residues. CDR3: CASRLRLAGGEEQFF. The CDR3 DNA follows: TGTGCAAGTCGCCTCCGACTAGCGGGAGGGGAAGAGCAGTTCTTC.

The chain uses TRBV7-9 and TRBJ2-7, with TRBD1 matching over 8 bases. This CDR3 is 13 amino acids long. Germline V gene sequence: CDR1 SEHNR, CDR2 FQNEAQ (reference sequence). V lost 2 bases, J lost 5 bases, and 2 bases stayed unmatched. In DNA form, the CDR3 reads TGTGCCAGCAGCTTAAACAGGGGGGACGAGCAGTACTTC. Translation: CASSLNRGDEQYF.

The CDR3, as DNA: TGTGCCAGCAGCTTAGCGGGCCAGTTCGACACCATATATTTT. It yields the protein CASSLAGQFDTIYF. This chain links TRBV7-8 with TRBJ1-3; no clear D gene. The CDR3 totals 14 residues. Trimming removed 0 bases from V and 8 bases from J, with 11 bases in between. Per the germline V gene, CDR1 is SGHVS and CDR2 is FQNEAQ. The full variable domain, completed using reference TRBV7-8 and TRBJ1-3, is GAGVSQSPRYKVAKRGQDVALRCDPISGHVSLFWYQQALGQGPEFLTYFQNEAQLDKSGLPSDRFFAERPEGSVSTLKIQRTQQEDSAVYLCASSLAGQFDTIYFGEGSWLTVV.

This clone was seen only once. The V call is TRBV28, the J call TRBJ1-2; no definite D call. Trimming removed 4 bases at V and 7 bases at J, with 7 bases between. The CDR3 is made up of 11 amino acids. The germline CDR1 and CDR2 sequences are MDHEN and SYDVKM. CDR3 sequence (DNA): TGTGCCAGCAGTTACAACATTGGCTACACCTTC. Protein product: CASSYNIGYTF.

The chain uses TRBV11-2 and TRBJ2-1; the match to TRBD2 covers 9 bases. This CDR3 is built from 17 residues. CDR1 and CDR2 (germline): SGHAT, FQNNGV. The ends lost 0 bases at V and 6 bases at J; junction bases unmatched: 9. For the CDR3, the DNA is TGTGCCAGCAGCTTAGATGGAGGCCTAGCGGGACCCAATGAGCAGTTCTTC. This codes for CASSLDGGLAGPNEQFF.

This clone was seen only once. V usage is TRBV29-1 and J usage is TRBJ2-3, with D tentatively TRBD1 (6 bases). The germline V and J ends were trimmed by 5 bases and 2 bases, with 17 bases remaining between them. The germline gives CDR1 SQVTM, CDR2 ANQGSEA. The CDR3 loop spans 15 amino acids. The CDR3 DNA is TGCAGCGTTTATCTGGACAGCGTTTCCACAGATACGCAGTATTTT. Its translation is CSVYLDSVSTDTQYF.

In regard to this clone: This specimen includes other DNA sequences encoding the same CDR3. J is TRBJ1-1 and V is TRBV18; 9 bases are shared with TRBD1. CDR1 and CDR2 (germline): KGHSH, LQKENI. This CDR3 is built from 15 residues. After removal of 3 bases from V and 1 base from J, the junction contained 3 bases not matched to a gene. Here the CDR3 DNA reads TGTGCCAGCTCACCCCCGGGACAGGGGAACACTGAAGCTTTCTTT. Its protein product is CASSPPGQGNTEAFF.

The chain uses TRBV3-1 (or the pseudogene TRBV3-2) and TRBJ2-1; 9 positions match TRBD2. The length of the CDR3 is 12 residues. The V gene end was trimmed by 5 bases and the J gene end by 15 bases; junction bases not matched to a gene: 8. Germline V gene data show CDR1 as LGHDT and CDR2 as YNNKEL (reference sequence). DNA for the CDR3: TGTGCCAGCAGCAAAGGCGGACTAGCGTCGTTCTTC. Its protein product is CASSKGGLASFF.

The J gene is TRBJ2-1, the V gene TRBV9; 8 nucleotides line up with TRBD2. The CDR3 consists of 15 residues. The V gene's germline CDR1 is SGDLS and CDR2 YYNGEE. The trim removed 3 bases at V and 0 bases at J, leaving 2 bases unmatched. The CDR3, as DNA: TGTGCCAGCAGCGGGAGCGGGAGCTCCTACAATGAGCAGTTCTTC. This codes for CASSGSGSSYNEQFF.

V is TRBV7-9 and J is TRBJ1-3; 7 nucleotides align to TRBD1. The CDR3 is 17 residues long. Germline V gene lookup returns CDR1 SEHNR and CDR2 FQNEAQ (reference sequence). With 5 bases clipped from V and 1 base from J, the junction kept 11 bases outside the gene matches. CDR3 protein: CASSPRYQTGSGNTIYF. CDR3 bases: TGTGCCAGCAGCCCCCGGTACCAGACAGGGTCTGGAAACACCATATATTTT.

V is TRBV5-4 and J is TRBJ2-7; D remains unclear. The CDR3 runs to 13 residues. Germline CDR1 is SGHNT and CDR2 is YYREEE (reference sequence). With 3 bases removed from V and 5 bases from J, the gap between germline ends came to 12 bases. CDR3 coding DNA: TGTGCCAGCAGCTCCGCGCTTCAGGACGAGCAGTACTTC. This translates into CASSSALQDEQYF.

The rearrangement uses TRBV28 and TRBJ2-1; no firm D call. V was pared by 5 bases and J by 7 bases, with 9 bases between. Germline CDR1 and CDR2: MDHEN and SYDVKM. CDR3 size: 12 residues. CDR3 amino acids: CASSPPQNEQFF. The DNA for the CDR3 is TGTGCCAGCAGTCCCCCCCAGAATGAGCAGTTCTTC.

The gene calls are TRBV19 and TRBJ2-3, with TRBD2 matching 9 bases. This CDR3 is 18 amino acids long. From germline, CDR1 is LNHDA and CDR2 SQIVND (reference sequence). J lost 1 base, V lost 3 bases, and 11 bases had no gene match. As DNA, the CDR3 is TGTGCCAGTAGTATCCAGCGGGAGGACGTCGCGGGCACAGATACGCAGTATTTT. Residues: CASSIQREDVAGTDTQYF.